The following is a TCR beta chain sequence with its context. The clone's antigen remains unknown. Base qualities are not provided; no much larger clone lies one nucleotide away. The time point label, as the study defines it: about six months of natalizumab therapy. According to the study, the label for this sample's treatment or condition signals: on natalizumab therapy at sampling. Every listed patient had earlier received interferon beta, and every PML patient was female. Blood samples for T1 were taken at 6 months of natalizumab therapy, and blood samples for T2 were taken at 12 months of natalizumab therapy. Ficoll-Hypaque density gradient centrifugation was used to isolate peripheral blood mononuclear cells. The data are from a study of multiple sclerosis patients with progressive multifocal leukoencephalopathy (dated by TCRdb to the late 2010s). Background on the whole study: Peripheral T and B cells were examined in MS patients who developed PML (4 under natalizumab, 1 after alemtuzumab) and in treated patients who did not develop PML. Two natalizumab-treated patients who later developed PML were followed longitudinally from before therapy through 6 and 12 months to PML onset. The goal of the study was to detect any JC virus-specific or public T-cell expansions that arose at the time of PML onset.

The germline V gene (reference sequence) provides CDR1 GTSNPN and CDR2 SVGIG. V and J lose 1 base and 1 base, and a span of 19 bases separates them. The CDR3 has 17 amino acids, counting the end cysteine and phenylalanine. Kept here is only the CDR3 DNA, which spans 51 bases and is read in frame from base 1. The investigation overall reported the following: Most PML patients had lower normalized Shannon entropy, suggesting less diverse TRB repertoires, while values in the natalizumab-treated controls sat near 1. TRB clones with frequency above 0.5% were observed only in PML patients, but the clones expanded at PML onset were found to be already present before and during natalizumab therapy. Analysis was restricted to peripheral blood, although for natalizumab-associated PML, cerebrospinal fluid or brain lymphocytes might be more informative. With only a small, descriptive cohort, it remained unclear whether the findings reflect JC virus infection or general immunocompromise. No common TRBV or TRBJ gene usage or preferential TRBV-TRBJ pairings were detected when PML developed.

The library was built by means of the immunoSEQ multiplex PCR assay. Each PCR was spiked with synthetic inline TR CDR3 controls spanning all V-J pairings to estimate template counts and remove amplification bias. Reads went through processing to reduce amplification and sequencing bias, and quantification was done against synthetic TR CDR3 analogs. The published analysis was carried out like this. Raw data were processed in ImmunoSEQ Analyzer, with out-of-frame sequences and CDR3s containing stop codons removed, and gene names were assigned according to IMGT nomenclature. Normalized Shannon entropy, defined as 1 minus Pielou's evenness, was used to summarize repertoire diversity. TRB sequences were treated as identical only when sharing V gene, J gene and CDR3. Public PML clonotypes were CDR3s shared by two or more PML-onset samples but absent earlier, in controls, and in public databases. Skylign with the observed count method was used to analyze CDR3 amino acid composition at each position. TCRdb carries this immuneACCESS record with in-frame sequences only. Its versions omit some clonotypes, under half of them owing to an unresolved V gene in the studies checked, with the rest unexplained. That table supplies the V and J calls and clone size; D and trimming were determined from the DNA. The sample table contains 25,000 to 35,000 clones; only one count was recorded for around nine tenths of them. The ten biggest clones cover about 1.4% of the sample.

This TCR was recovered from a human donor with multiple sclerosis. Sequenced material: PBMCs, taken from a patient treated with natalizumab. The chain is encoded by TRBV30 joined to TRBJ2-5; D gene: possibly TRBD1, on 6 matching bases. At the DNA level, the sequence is TGTGCCTGGAGTGGTCACTCTAATGGACAGCTCCAAGAGACCCAGTACTTC. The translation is CAWSGHSNGQLQETQYF.